This T cell receptor beta chain was retrieved from a study of blood T cells in healthy people across ages. Then a second PCR, running roughly 7 to 12 cycles, was carried out with a sample-barcoded 5' primer and a J-beta primer mix. TCRdb redid the calling of the 5' RACE reads with MiXCR, one entry per CDR3 protein. This table has 1.5 million to 2 million distinct CDR3 sequences, approximately 32% appearing once. Every sample yielded at least 6 million isolated PBMCs. Material: blood. The origin of this receptor is a woman aged 25 to 39 in good health.

The CDR3 is CASSSGLAGTYEQFF. CDR3 nucleotides: TGTGCCAGCAGCTCCGGACTAGCGGGAACCTATGAGCAGTTCTTC. The chain employs TRBV12-3 or TRBV12-4 and TRBJ2-1, with TRBD2 identical over 12 bases. After removal of 6 bases from V and 8 bases from J, the junction contained 8 bases not matched to a gene. The CDR3 covers 15 residues.